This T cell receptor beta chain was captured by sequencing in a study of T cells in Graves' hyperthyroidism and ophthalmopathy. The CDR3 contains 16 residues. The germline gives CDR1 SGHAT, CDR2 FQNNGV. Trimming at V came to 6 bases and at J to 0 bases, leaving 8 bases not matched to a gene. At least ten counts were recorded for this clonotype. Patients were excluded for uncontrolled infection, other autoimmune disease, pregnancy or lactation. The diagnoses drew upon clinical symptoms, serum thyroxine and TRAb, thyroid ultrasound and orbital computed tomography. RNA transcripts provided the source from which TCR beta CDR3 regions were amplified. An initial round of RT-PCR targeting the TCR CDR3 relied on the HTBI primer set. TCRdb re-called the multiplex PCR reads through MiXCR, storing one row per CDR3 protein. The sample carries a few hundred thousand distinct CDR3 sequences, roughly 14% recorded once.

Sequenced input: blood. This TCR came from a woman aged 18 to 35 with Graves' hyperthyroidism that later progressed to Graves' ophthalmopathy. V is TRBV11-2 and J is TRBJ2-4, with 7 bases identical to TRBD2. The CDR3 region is CASSRLAPLAKNIQYF. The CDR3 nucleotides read TGTGCCAGCAGTCGACTAGCCCCACTAGCCAAAAACATTCAGTACTTC.